The rows below give T cell receptor beta chains drawn from one sample of a study of regulatory T cells in long-lasting Graves disease. A single record per CDR3 protein comes from TCRdb applying MiXCR to the multiplex PCR reads. The sample holds a few hundred thousand distinct CDR3 sequences; under 25% are singletons and the top ten take 7% to 9%. This sample comprised peripheral blood mononuclear cells (PBMCs), obtained when the disease was refractory, from a patient treated with antithyroid drugs. These receptors all stem from a female donor with Graves disease. Each CDR3 is given without its conserved first and last residue. Each record gives: D gene, V gene, J gene, CDR3 protein. The D gene is left open where the match is weak.

TRBD1	TRBV29-1	TRBJ1-1	SVQGQGNTEAF
NA	TRBV14	TRBJ2-5	ASSQDRAFGETQY
NA	TRBV28	TRBJ2-3	ASSVWRAKDTQY
TRBD2	TRBV11-2	TRBJ2-2	ASSRRTSGSLFTGELF
NA	TRBV28	TRBJ1-2	ASSLFVRVGLGNYGYT
NA	TRBV12-3/TRBV12-4	TRBJ2-3	ASRERDSHADTRY
NA	TRBV27	TRBJ1-5	ASSFDSRNQPQH
NA	TRBV5-1	TRBJ1-1	ASSPAAGRTEAF
NA	TRBV28	TRBJ2-7	ASSLSRYTYRAYEQY
NA	TRBV6-2/TRBV6-3	TRBJ2-6	ASSYGGGARLGANVLT
TRBD1	TRBV5-1	TRBJ2-7	ASSLVGQEDEQY
TRBD1	TRBV28	TRBJ1-4	ASLVPGQGYEKLF
NA	TRBV28	TRBJ2-5	ASSRRTAAQETQY
NA	TRBV2	TRBJ1-2	ASSVGGAGGYGYT
NA	TRBV5-6	TRBJ2-2	ASSLSGRTGELF
NA	TRBV2	TRBJ1-5	ASSEGTSSNQPQH
NA	TRBV28	TRBJ1-2	ASSLLGLGYGYT
NA	TRBV3-1	TRBJ2-2	ASSPGTLTDPNTGELF
NA	TRBV2	TRBJ1-1	ASTSGVGTEAF
NA	TRBV28	TRBJ2-5	ASSLSGMGTQY
NA	TRBV28	TRBJ2-6	ASSFLLGGANVLT
TRBD1	TRBV6-1	TRBJ1-5	ASSLQGVYQPQH
NA	TRBV28	TRBJ1-5	ASSPARAPGPQH
NA	TRBV28	TRBJ2-7	ASTSGLNEQY
NA	TRBV28	TRBJ1-5	ASSIDSINSNQPQH
TRBD1	TRBV2	TRBJ1-1	ASRFDREVPNTEAF
NA	TRBV2	TRBJ1-6	ASSVQGAYNSPLH
NA	TRBV10-3	TRBJ2-4	AISEVRGKKSIQY
TRBD1	TRBV3-1	TRBJ1-1	ASSFGQGSEAF
NA	TRBV11-3	TRBJ2-7	ASSPPPGYEQY
TRBD1	TRBV6-1	TRBJ2-7	ASRDRGDRGEQY
NA	TRBV6-1	TRBJ1-1	ASSEDGRVRPEAF
NA	TRBV19	TRBJ1-1	ASSKGETEAF
NA	TRBV6-2/TRBV6-3	TRBJ1-1	ASSYSAGTNTEAF
NA	TRBV27	TRBJ2-5	ASSLWAGEETQY
TRBD1	TRBV5-1	TRBJ2-2	ASSRGQEDTGELF
TRBD1	TRBV20-1	TRBJ1-5	SAREITRGLKNSQH
NA	TRBV19	TRBJ2-7	ASSTHRDGTYEQY
NA	TRBV14	TRBJ2-5	ASSQMIGARETQY
NA	TRBV30	TRBJ1-2	AWRGGSGTLLGYT
NA	TRBV7-8	TRBJ2-5	ASSHGGGQETQY
NA	TRBV20-1	TRBJ2-5	SARVNSQETQY
NA	TRBV19	TRBJ1-5	ASSGGRTVLNQPQH
TRBD1	TRBV5-1	TRBJ1-1	ASSFTPGGTNTEAF
NA	TRBV7-2	TRBJ2-2	ASRATIPLNTGELF
NA	TRBV19	TRBJ1-5	ASSMGPYSNQPQH
TRBD1	TRBV7-8	TRBJ2-7	ASSSRGWDRLSYEQY
TRBD1	TRBV9	TRBJ1-1	ASSVGDRGWTEAF
TRBD1	TRBV25-1	TRBJ1-2	ASSGSTGEYGYT
NA	TRBV28	TRBJ2-7	ASSPAGAPEQY
TRBD2	TRBV7-9	TRBJ2-7	ASSGASGSSVSYEQY